A selection of T cell receptor beta chains follows, all from one sample in a study of T cells in Graves' hyperthyroidism and ophthalmopathy. TCRdb reprocessed the multiplex PCR reads via MiXCR and lists one record per CDR3 protein. This sample carries a few hundred thousand distinct CDR3 sequences, roughly 15% of them seen once, and the ten largest clones take roughly a fifth. Source material: blood. The source is a woman in her 30s with Graves' ophthalmopathy. Each CDR3 is given with its conserved first and last residue. Fields, in order: CDR3 protein, CDR3 DNA, V gene, J gene, D gene, CDR3 length, clone size. The D gene is left open where the match is weak. The size field is filled for only some rows; it gives once, few, many or a size class.

CDR3 protein: CASSPRQGTDTQYF
CDR3 DNA: TGTGCCAGCAGCCCGCGACAGGGGACAGATACGCAGTATTTT
V gene: TRBV7-3
J gene: TRBJ2-3
D gene: TRBD1
CDR3 length: 14
clone size: many

CDR3 protein: CASSAGTNTGQYF
CDR3 DNA: TGTGCCAGCAGCGCCGGGACCAACACGGGTCAGTACTTC
V gene: TRBV9
J gene: TRBJ2-5
D gene: -
CDR3 length: 13
clone size: -

CDR3 protein: CASSDAERTDDSPLHF
CDR3 DNA: TGTGCCAGCAGTGACGCCGAACGGACAGATGATTCACCCCTCCACTTT
V gene: TRBV2
J gene: TRBJ1-6
D gene: -
CDR3 length: 16
clone size: few

CDR3 protein: CASSPDRGNTEAFF
CDR3 DNA: TGTGCCAGCTCACCCGACAGGGGGAACACTGAAGCTTTCTTT
V gene: TRBV18
J gene: TRBJ1-1
D gene: TRBD1
CDR3 length: 14
clone size: many

CDR3 protein: CASSQLGTRVTEAFF
CDR3 DNA: TGTGCCAGCAGCCAGCTCGGGACCCGGGTCACTGAAGCTTTCTTT
V gene: TRBV3-1
J gene: TRBJ1-1
D gene: -
CDR3 length: 15
clone size: many

CDR3 protein: CASSLVLRLAKNIQYF
CDR3 DNA: TGTGCCAGCAGCTTAGTATTACGGTTAGCCAAAAACATTCAGTACTTC
V gene: TRBV7-2
J gene: TRBJ2-4
D gene: -
CDR3 length: 16
clone size: -

CDR3 protein: CASSRYPGDTQYF
CDR3 DNA: TGTGCCAGCAGTCGCTACCCGGGGGATACGCAGTATTTT
V gene: TRBV6-1
J gene: TRBJ2-3
D gene: -
CDR3 length: 13
clone size: -

CDR3 protein: CSVYRTGELFF
CDR3 DNA: TGCAGCGTTTACAGGACCGGGGAGCTGTTTTTT
V gene: TRBV29-1
J gene: TRBJ2-2
D gene: -
CDR3 length: 11
clone size: few

CDR3 protein: CASSPGQGPYGYTF
CDR3 DNA: TGTGCCAGCAGCCCGGGACAGGGACCCTATGGCTACACCTTC
V gene: TRBV11-2
J gene: TRBJ1-2
D gene: TRBD1
CDR3 length: 14
clone size: many

CDR3 protein: CASSLEGGGATDTQYF
CDR3 DNA: TGTGCCAGCAGCTTAGAAGGCGGGGGGGCCACAGATACGCAGTATTTT
V gene: TRBV7-2
J gene: TRBJ2-3
D gene: TRBD2
CDR3 length: 16
clone size: many

CDR3 protein: CASSHQTGVLMETQYF
CDR3 DNA: TGTGCCAGCAGCCATCAAACAGGGGTGTTGATGGAGACCCAGTACTTC
V gene: TRBV4-2
J gene: TRBJ2-5
D gene: TRBD1
CDR3 length: 16
clone size: many

CDR3 protein: CAWTPGRNTEAFF
CDR3 DNA: TGTGCCTGGACCCCAGGGAGGAACACTGAAGCTTTCTTT
V gene: TRBV30
J gene: TRBJ1-1
D gene: -
CDR3 length: 13
clone size: -

CDR3 protein: CSVDVGGDTQYF
CDR3 DNA: TGCAGCGTTGATGTGGGGGGAGATACGCAGTATTTT
V gene: TRBV29-1
J gene: TRBJ2-3
D gene: -
CDR3 length: 12
clone size: -

CDR3 protein: CASSPQEGEGEKLFF
CDR3 DNA: TGTGCCAGCAGCCCGCAGGAGGGGGAAGGTGAAAAACTGTTTTTT
V gene: TRBV7-9
J gene: TRBJ1-4
D gene: -
CDR3 length: 15
clone size: many

CDR3 protein: CSAKDSTEGYTF
CDR3 DNA: TGCAGTGCTAAGGACTCCACTGAGGGCTACACCTTC
V gene: TRBV20-1
J gene: TRBJ1-2
D gene: -
CDR3 length: 12
clone size: many

CDR3 protein: CSASGINYGYTF
CDR3 DNA: TGCAGTGCTAGTGGTATCAACTATGGCTACACCTTC
V gene: TRBV20-1
J gene: TRBJ1-2
D gene: -
CDR3 length: 12
clone size: many

CDR3 protein: CASSLVAGLGGTQYF
CDR3 DNA: TGTGCCAGCAGCTTAGTGGCAGGGCTCGGGGGGACCCAGTACTTC
V gene: TRBV11-2
J gene: TRBJ2-5
D gene: -
CDR3 length: 15
clone size: many

CDR3 protein: CASSPPQGDNEQFF
CDR3 DNA: TGTGCCAGCAGTCCTCCCCAGGGAGACAATGAGCAGTTCTTC
V gene: TRBV27
J gene: TRBJ2-1
D gene: -
CDR3 length: 14
clone size: -

CDR3 protein: CASSEAPPGQGTDTQYF
CDR3 DNA: TGTGCCAGCAGTGAAGCCCCACCCGGACAGGGCACAGATACGCAGTATTTT
V gene: TRBV9
J gene: TRBJ2-3
D gene: TRBD1
CDR3 length: 17
clone size: few

CDR3 protein: CASSLSGLAGDYEQYF
CDR3 DNA: TGTGCCAGCAGCTTATCCGGACTAGCGGGGGACTACGAGCAGTACTTC
V gene: TRBV7-9
J gene: TRBJ2-7
D gene: TRBD2
CDR3 length: 16
clone size: many

CDR3 protein: CASSSTGNYEQYF
CDR3 DNA: TGTGCCAGCAGCTCGACAGGGAACTACGAGCAGTACTTC
V gene: TRBV6-1
J gene: TRBJ2-7
D gene: TRBD1
CDR3 length: 13
clone size: -

CDR3 protein: CASTSGGTGGNYGYTF
CDR3 DNA: TGTGCCAGTACTTCCGGGGGGACAGGGGGCAACTATGGCTACACCTTC
V gene: TRBV19
J gene: TRBJ1-2
D gene: TRBD1
CDR3 length: 16
clone size: few

CDR3 protein: CASSQDISGGHSYEQYF
CDR3 DNA: TGTGCCAGCAGCCAAGATATCAGCGGGGGACACTCCTACGAGCAGTACTTC
V gene: TRBV4-2
J gene: TRBJ2-7
D gene: TRBD2
CDR3 length: 17
clone size: -

CDR3 protein: CASSQDFFSVSGRVNTGELFF
CDR3 DNA: TGTGCCAGCAGCCAAGATTTCTTTTCCGTGAGTGGAAGAGTGAACACCGGGGAGCTGTTTTTT
V gene: TRBV14
J gene: TRBJ2-2
D gene: -
CDR3 length: 21
clone size: -

CDR3 protein: CASSTRRTSGRADKNIQYF
CDR3 DNA: TGTGCCAGCAGTACTCGACGGACTAGCGGGAGGGCGGACAAAAACATTCAGTACTTC
V gene: TRBV2
J gene: TRBJ2-4
D gene: TRBD2
CDR3 length: 19
clone size: -

CDR3 protein: CATSGQDTEAFF
CDR3 DNA: TGTGCCACAAGCGGCCAGGACACTGAAGCTTTCTTT
V gene: TRBV15
J gene: TRBJ1-1
D gene: -
CDR3 length: 12
clone size: many

CDR3 protein: CASSPEVVDYGYTF
CDR3 DNA: TGTGCCAGCAGTCCCGAGGTAGTAGACTATGGCTACACCTTC
V gene: TRBV2
J gene: TRBJ1-2
D gene: -
CDR3 length: 14
clone size: -